These 29 T cell receptor beta chains originate from one sample sequenced in a study of shared clonotypes between healthy human individuals. Clones were read by immunoSEQ multiplex PCR, and TCRdb kept only the in-frame ones, dropping some. The sample has 1.6 million or so clones; approximately 98.5% are singletons. Sequenced material: naive CD4+ T cells sorted from blood. The subset was: CD45RA+ positively selected. The source of these receptors is a man aged 25 to 40 in good health.

This sequence joins TRBV29-1 and TRBJ2-7, with 8 bases fitting TRBD2. This CDR3 is built from 13 residues. With V trimmed by 3 bases and J by 7 bases, 8 bases remained unmatched. Per germline, CDR1 SQVTM and CDR2 ANQGSEA. CDR3 DNA: TGCAGCGTTGAGACTAGCGCCACGGGAGAGCAGTACTTC. Amino acid sequence: CSVETSATGEQYF.

This clone was recorded once. This sequence joins TRBV28 and TRBJ2-7; D assignment may be TRBD1 or TRBD2 (5 bases each). This CDR3 contains 15 residues. V lost 4 bases, J lost 1 base, and 14 bases lay in between. Germline V gene lookup returns CDR1 MDHEN and CDR2 SYDVKM. As DNA, the CDR3 is TGTGCCAGCAGTTCTTTGGGGACCACATCCTACGAGCAGTACTTC. This codes for CASSSLGTTSYEQYF.

This clone has just one count. This chain links TRBV18 with TRBJ2-4; 7 bases fit TRBD1. The germline gives CDR1 KGHSH, CDR2 LQKENI. The CDR3 length is 16 residues. Unmatched junction bases numbered 5, after V lost 2 bases and J lost 1 base. CDR3 in DNA: TGTGCCAGCTCACCATGGCAGGGGGAGGCCAAAAACATTCAGTACTTC. The encoded protein is CASSPWQGEAKNIQYF.

The chain employs TRBV6-1 and TRBJ1-5, with 10 positions matching TRBD1. CDR3 length equals 15 residues. From germline, CDR1 is MNHNS and CDR2 SASEGT. V gave up 5 bases and J gave up 6 bases; unmatched junction bases: 7. CDR3 sequence (DNA): TGTGCCAGCAGTTCCCTGACAGGGGGCGGTCAGCCCCAGCATTTT. Amino acids: CASSSLTGGGQPQHF.

The chain uses TRBV14 and TRBJ2-1; 9 bases line up with TRBD2. With 3 bases clipped from V and 5 bases from J, the junction kept 14 bases outside the gene matches. The CDR3 runs 18 residues. Germline CDR1 SGHDN, CDR2 FVKESK. The CDR3 loop is CASSQSWLLAGPDNEQFF. CDR3 coding DNA: TGTGCCAGCAGCCAGTCGTGGTTACTAGCGGGTCCGGACAATGAGCAGTTCTTC.

This rearrangement joins TRBV19 to TRBJ1-1; D is unresolved. CDR3 length: 13 residues. Germline assignment: CDR1 LNHDA and CDR2 SQIVND (reference sequence). Trimming removed 7 bases from V and 3 bases from J, with 12 bases in between. CDR3 amino acids: CASNRPPYTEAFF. The CDR3 DNA reads TGTGCCAGTAATCGCCCACCGTACACTGAAGCTTTCTTT.

The rearrangement links TRBV6-1 to TRBJ1-5; the D is unclear. Trimming removed 3 bases at V and 7 bases at J, with 10 bases between. The CDR3 runs 13 residues. The V gene's germline CDR1 is MNHNS and CDR2 SASEGT. This chain's CDR3 is CASSEGTSQPQHF. The CDR3 bases are TGTGCCAGCAGTGAGGGTACGAGCCAGCCCCAGCATTTT.

The chain couples TRBV5-4 to TRBJ2-5, with unresolved D. Trimming removed 0 bases at V and 5 bases at J, with 14 bases between. From germline, CDR1 is SGHNT and CDR2 YYREEE (reference sequence). This CDR3 region has 15 residues. The CDR3 loop is CASSLASGTVETQYF. Here the CDR3 DNA reads TGTGCCAGCAGCTTGGCCTCCGGAACAGTTGAGACCCAGTACTTC.

The chain joins TRBV25-1 to TRBJ1-1; D is uncertain. The CDR3 is made up of 13 amino acids. Germline CDR1 and CDR2: MGHDK and SYGVNS. V was trimmed by 7 bases and J by 1 base, leaving 10 bases between them. CDR3 coding DNA: TGTGCCAGCACCCTCGCCCAGAACACTGAAGCTTTCTTT. This gives the protein CASTLAQNTEAFF.

The chain has TRBV14 and TRBJ2-7, with 15 positions matching TRBD2. The V and J ends lost 3 bases and 6 bases, in that order; junction bases with no gene match: 3. Looked up from germline, CDR1 is SGHDN and CDR2 is FVKESK. The CDR3 contains 15 residues. DNA for the CDR3: TGTGCCAGCAGCCACCGGGGACTAGCGGGAGGCGAGCAGTACTTC. This gives the protein CASSHRGLAGGEQYF. The variable domain in full, completed from reference TRBV14 and TRBJ2-7, reads EAGVTQFPSHSVIEKGQTVTLRCDPISGHDNLYWYRRVMGKEIKFLLHFVKESKQDESGMPNNRFLAERTGGTYSTLKVQPAELEDSGVYFCASSHRGLAGGEQYFGPGTRLTVT.

The gene calls are TRBV10-3 and TRBJ2-7; 9 bases agree with TRBD2. V was pared by 0 bases and J by 3 bases, with 6 bases of the junction left unmatched. This CDR3 region has 16 residues. The germline gives CDR1 ENHRY, CDR2 SYGVKD. CDR3 amino acids: CAISESKAGGFYEQYF. CDR3 nucleotide sequence: TGTGCCATCAGTGAGTCGAAAGCGGGAGGCTTCTACGAGCAGTACTTC.

The chain has TRBV7-9 and TRBJ2-1; D possibly uses TRBD1 or TRBD2 (6 bases each). CDR3 length: 15 residues. Germline lookup yields CDR1 SEHNR and CDR2 FQNEAQ (reference sequence). Trimming pared 10 bases from V and 6 bases from J, leaving 22 bases between. This CDR3 is CATMLRGAELNEQFF. DNA for the CDR3: TGTGCCACCATGCTGAGGGGGGCTGAACTCAATGAGCAGTTCTTC.

This clone was recorded only once. The V gene is TRBV19, the J gene TRBJ2-3; possible D gene TRBD2, 6 bases. Germline CDR1 is LNHDA and CDR2 is SQIVND (reference sequence). The CDR3 length is 15 residues. The ends were cut back, 0 bases at V and 3 bases at J, with 10 bases in the middle. In nucleotides, the CDR3 is TGTGCCAGTAGTATAGAGGCAGGGAGGACAGATACGCAGTATTTT. Protein product: CASSIEAGRTDTQYF. Variable domain in full (rest from reference TRBV19 and TRBJ2-3): DGGITQSPKYLFRKEGQNVTLSCEQNLNHDAMYWYRQDPGQGLRLIYYSQIVNDFQKGDIAEGYSVSREKKESFPLTVTSAQKNPTAFYLCASSIEAGRTDTQYFGPGTRLTVL.

The chain couples TRBV2 to TRBJ1-1; 7 bases line up with TRBD1. The CDR3 consists of 13 residues. J gave up 8 bases and V 1 base, and 4 bases lay outside the gene matches. Germline lookup yields CDR1 SNHLY and CDR2 FYNNEI. CDR3 region: CASSEGGTVEAFF. The CDR3 DNA is TGTGCCAGCAGTGAAGGAGGGACAGTAGAAGCTTTCTTT.

The rearrangement links TRBV27 to TRBJ2-5; tentatively, D is TRBD2 (6 bases). There are 15 residues in the CDR3. The V end was cut by 2 bases, the J end by 2 bases, with 12 bases between. The germline V gene encodes CDR1 MNHEY and CDR2 SMNVEV (reference sequence). CDR3 protein: CASSLRAGSQETQYF. CDR3 nucleotide sequence: TGTGCCAGCAGTTTACGGGCGGGGAGTCAAGAGACCCAGTACTTC.

V usage is TRBV5-1 and J usage is TRBJ2-2; weak D call: TRBD1 (5 bases). There are 14 residues in the CDR3. Trimming took 4 bases from V and 5 from J, leaving 12 bases between them. Looked up from germline, CDR1 is SGHRS and CDR2 is YFSETQ. The CDR3, as DNA: TGCGCCAGCAGCCAGTCTCAGGGAACCGGGGAGCTGTTTTTT. It yields the protein CASSQSQGTGELFF. Full variable domain (rest looked up from reference TRBV5-1 and TRBJ2-2): KAGVTQTPRYLIKTRGQQVTLSCSPISGHRSVSWYQQTPGQGLQFLFEYFSETQRNKGNFPGRFSGRQFSNSRSEMNVSTLELGDSALYLCASSQSQGTGELFFGEGSRLTVL.

The gene calls are TRBV28 and TRBJ1-1; D remains unclear. The germline V gene has CDR1 MDHEN and CDR2 SYDVKM. This CDR3 spans 10 amino acids. V was clipped by 10 bases and J by 11 bases, with 14 bases between them. The CDR3 coding sequence is TGTGCCACCTCGGATTTAATGGCTTTCTTT. Translating it yields CATSDLMAFF.

The rearrangement links TRBV9 to TRBJ2-7; 9 bases align to TRBD2. The germline V gene encodes CDR1 SGDLS and CDR2 YYNGEE. The CDR3 is 13 amino acids. The J segment lost 6 bases and the V segment lost 4 bases, leaving 5 bases of the junction unmatched. DNA of the CDR3: TGTGCCAGCAGCTCGGGACTAGCAGTCGAGCAGTACTTC. Translation gives CASSSGLAVEQYF. The full variable domain, its missing parts supplied by reference TRBV9 and TRBJ2-7, is DSGVTQTPKHLITATGQRVTLRCSPRSGDLSVYWYQQSLDQGLQFLIQYYNGEERAKGNILERFSAQQFPDLHSELNLSSLELGDSALYFCASSSGLAVEQYFGPGTRLTVT.

The chain is built from TRBV2 and TRBJ2-1, with 13 bases matching TRBD2. The germline V gene encodes CDR1 SNHLY and CDR2 FYNNEI. Losses at the gene ends were 4 bases for V and 5 bases for J; bases not matched to a gene: 8. The CDR3 covers 17 residues. This CDR3 reads CASSVEGLAGSNNEQFF. The CDR3 bases are TGTGCCAGCAGTGTAGAGGGACTAGCGGGATCAAACAATGAGCAGTTCTTC. Full variable domain (missing parts from reference TRBV2 and TRBJ2-1): EPEVTQTPSHQVTQMGQEVILRCVPISNHLYFYWYRQILGQKVEFLVSFYNNEISEKSEIFDDQFSVERPDGSNFTLKIRSTKLEDSAMYFCASSVEGLAGSNNEQFFGPGTRLTVL.

The CDR3 DNA follows: TGTGCCTGGAAGAGGGGACCCGGGGAGCTGTTTTTT. This translates into CAWKRGPGELFF. The chain recombines TRBV30 with TRBJ2-2; either TRBD1 or TRBD2 may supply D (5 bases each). The CDR3 contains 12 residues. Trimming stripped 4 bases from V and 6 bases from J, with 9 bases between. Germline CDR1 reads GTSNPN; CDR2 reads SVGIG (reference sequence).

Note on this clone: The same CDR3 can be traced to other DNA sequences in this sample. This chain connects TRBV5-1 to TRBJ2-7, with TRBD2 matching over 16 bases. The CDR3 has 16 residues. Germline assignment: CDR1 SGHRS and CDR2 YFSETQ. Trimming at V came to 4 bases and at J to 1 base, leaving 2 bases not matched to a gene. This CDR3 is CASSPGLAGGSYEQYF. The CDR3 nucleotides read TGCGCCAGCAGCCCGGGACTAGCGGGAGGGTCCTACGAGCAGTACTTC.

The chain uses TRBV5-1 and TRBJ1-2; D is unresolved. Germline assignment: CDR1 SGHRS and CDR2 YFSETQ. Trimming took off 2 bases at V and 6 bases at J, with 14 bases between the two ends. CDR3 length: 14 amino acids. CDR3 in DNA: TGCGCCAGCAGCTTATTTGGGCAGGTCGATGGCTACACCTTC. Encoded protein: CASSLFGQVDGYTF.

To note about this clone: Other nucleotide sequences from this sample produce the same CDR3. J is TRBJ1-2 and V is TRBV6-5; D unresolved. CDR1 is MNHEY, CDR2 SVGAGI, per germline. CDR3 length equals 12 residues. Trimming shortened V by 0 bases and J by 2 bases, and 1 base separated the two germline ends. CDR3 residues: CASSYSNYGYTF. The CDR3 coding sequence is TGTGCCAGCAGTTACTCCAACTATGGCTACACCTTC.

The chain links TRBV5-1 to TRBJ2-5, with 9 bases identical to TRBD1. CDR1 SGHRS and CDR2 YFSETQ come from the germline V gene. This CDR3 region has 14 residues. The J segment lost 7 bases and the V segment lost 1 base, leaving 5 bases of the junction unmatched. CDR3 loop: CASSLRTGEVTQYF. The CDR3 DNA follows: TGCGCCAGCAGCTTGAGGACAGGGGAAGTGACCCAGTACTTC.

Only one count was recorded for this clone. The sample holds other DNA sequences that translate to the same CDR3. The rearrangement joins TRBV18 to TRBJ1-5; a weak D match, TRBD1 (6 bases). CDR3 length equals 14 residues. Germline values: CDR1 KGHSH, CDR2 LQKENI. Trimming pared 6 bases from V and 3 bases from J, leaving 12 bases between. The CDR3 region is CASSPTGDNQPQHF. CDR3 in DNA: TGTGCCAGCTCCCCGACAGGTGACAATCAGCCCCAGCATTTT.

The genes are TRBV7-6 and TRBJ2-7, with 8 bases lining up with TRBD1. V was clipped by 2 bases and J by 5 bases; unmatched bases: 8. Germline V lookup: CDR1 SGHVS, CDR2 FNYEAQ. CDR3 length: 15 amino acids. DNA for the CDR3: TGTGCCAGCAGCTTAAGCCCCAGGGGGCTCGACGAGCAGTACTTC. Translation gives CASSLSPRGLDEQYF.

The chain uses TRBV5-1 and TRBJ2-3; tentative D call: TRBD2 (5 bases). Trimming removed 4 bases at V and 6 bases at J, with 9 bases between. This CDR3 has 12 amino acids. The V gene's germline CDR1 is SGHRS and CDR2 YFSETQ. The CDR3 DNA is TGCGCCAGCAGCCTACTAGAGGATACGCAGTATTTT. Its translation is CASSLLEDTQYF. Using reference TRBV5-1 and TRBJ2-3 for the parts outside the CDR3, the full variable domain is KAGVTQTPRYLIKTRGQQVTLSCSPISGHRSVSWYQQTPGQGLQFLFEYFSETQRNKGNFPGRFSGRQFSNSRSEMNVSTLELGDSALYLCASSLLEDTQYFGPGTRLTVL.

The chain links TRBV5-1 to TRBJ1-4, with TRBD1 matching over 7 bases. Trimming at V came to 4 bases and at J to 4 bases, leaving 7 bases not matched to a gene. Germline CDR1 and CDR2: SGHRS and YFSETQ. The CDR3 totals 15 residues. This chain's CDR3 is CASSAQGHDNEKLFF. The CDR3 coding sequence is TGCGCCAGCAGCGCACAGGGGCACGATAATGAAAAACTGTTTTTT.

Written as DNA, the CDR3 is TGCAGCGTAGCCGCAGGGGTTTTGAACACTGAAGCTTTCTTT. Translated, it gives CSVAAGVLNTEAFF. V is TRBV29-1 and J is TRBJ1-1; TRBD1 might be the D (6 bases). V was clipped by 6 bases and J by 0 bases, with 14 bases between them. Germline assignment: CDR1 SQVTM and CDR2 ANQGSEA. The CDR3 is 14 residues long.